Below, one T cell receptor beta chain is given with its context. Its antigen is undetermined. TCRdb reanalysed the reads using MiXCR and keeps one entry per CDR3 protein. The sample shows hundreds of thousands of distinct CDR3 sequences, about 11% of them seen only once. The junction had 3 bases not matched to a gene; V was cut back by 3 bases and J by 0 bases. The CDR3 extends over 16 amino acids. From germline, CDR1 is SGHDT and CDR2 YYEEEE. This sample stems from a study of T cell repertoires in cytomegalovirus infection. Across the whole study: Public TCR beta signatures were indicative of both CMV infection and a matching HLA type.

General study points: Ex vivo responses were dominated by HLA-C-restricted CMV-specific TCR beta clonotypes. Based on cumulative public TCR beta family frequency, carriers of CMV plus the relevant HLA were identified.

V usage is TRBV5-6 and J usage is TRBJ2-2, with 9 positions matching TRBD1. This clonotype was obtained from a human donor in good health (CMV status not recorded). Some clones in this sample may be carry-over from other donors' samples. The source material was PBMCs. In nucleotides, the CDR3 is TGTGCCAGCAGCTACCGGGACAGGGCGAACACCGGGGAGCTGTTTTTT. Translated, it gives CASSYRDRANTGELFF.